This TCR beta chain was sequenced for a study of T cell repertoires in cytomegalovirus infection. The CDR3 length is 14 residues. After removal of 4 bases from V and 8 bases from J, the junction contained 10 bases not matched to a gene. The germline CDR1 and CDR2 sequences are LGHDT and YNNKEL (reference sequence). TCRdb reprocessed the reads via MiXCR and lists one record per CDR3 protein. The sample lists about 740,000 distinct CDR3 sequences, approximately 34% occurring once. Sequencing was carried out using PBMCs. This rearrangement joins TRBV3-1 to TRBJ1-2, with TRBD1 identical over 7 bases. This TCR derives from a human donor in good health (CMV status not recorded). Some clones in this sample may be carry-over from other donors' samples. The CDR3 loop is CASSPRQGEIGYTF. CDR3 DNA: TGTGCCAGCAGCCCCCGACAGGGAGAGATCGGCTACACCTTC.